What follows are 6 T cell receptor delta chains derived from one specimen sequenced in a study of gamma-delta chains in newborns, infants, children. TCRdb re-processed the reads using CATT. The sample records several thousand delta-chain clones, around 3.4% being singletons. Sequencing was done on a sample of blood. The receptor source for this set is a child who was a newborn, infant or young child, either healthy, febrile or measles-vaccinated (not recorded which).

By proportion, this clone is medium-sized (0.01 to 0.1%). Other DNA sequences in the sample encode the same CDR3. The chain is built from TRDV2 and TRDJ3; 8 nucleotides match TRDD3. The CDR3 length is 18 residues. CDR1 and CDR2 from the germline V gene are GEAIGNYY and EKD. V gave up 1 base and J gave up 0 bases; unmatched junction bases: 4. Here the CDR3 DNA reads TGTGCCTGTGACACTGGGGGATTCAGCTCCTGGGACACCCGACAGATGTTTTTC. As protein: CACDTGGFSSWDTRQMFF.

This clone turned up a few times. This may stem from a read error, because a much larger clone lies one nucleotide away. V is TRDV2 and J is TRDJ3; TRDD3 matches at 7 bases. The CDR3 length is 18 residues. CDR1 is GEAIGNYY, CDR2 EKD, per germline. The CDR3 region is CACDTAGGASWNTRQMFF. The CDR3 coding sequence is TGTGCCTGTGACACCGCTGGGGGGGCATCCTGGAACACCCGACAGATGTTTTTC.

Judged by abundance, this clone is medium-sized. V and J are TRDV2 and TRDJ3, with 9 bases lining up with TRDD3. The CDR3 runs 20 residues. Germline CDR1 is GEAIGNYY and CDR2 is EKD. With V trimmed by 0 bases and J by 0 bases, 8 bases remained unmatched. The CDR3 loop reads CACDTVLGDQSSWDTRQMFF. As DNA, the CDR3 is TGTGCCTGTGACACCGTACTGGGGGACCAGAGCTCCTGGGACACCCGACAGATGTTTTTC.

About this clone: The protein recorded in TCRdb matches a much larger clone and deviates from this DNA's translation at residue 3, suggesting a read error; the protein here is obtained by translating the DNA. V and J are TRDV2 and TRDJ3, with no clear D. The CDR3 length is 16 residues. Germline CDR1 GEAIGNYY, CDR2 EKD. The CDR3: CAYDTVGSWDTRQMFF. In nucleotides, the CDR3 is TGTGCCTATGACACCGTGGGCTCCTGGGACACCCGACAGATGTTTTTC.

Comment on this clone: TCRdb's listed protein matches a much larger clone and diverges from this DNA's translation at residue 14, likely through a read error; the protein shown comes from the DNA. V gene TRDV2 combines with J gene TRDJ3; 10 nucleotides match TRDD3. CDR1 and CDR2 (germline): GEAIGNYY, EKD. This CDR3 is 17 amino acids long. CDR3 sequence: CACDTVGGYWDTRLMFF. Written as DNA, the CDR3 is TGTGCCTGTGACACCGTTGGGGGATACTGGGACACCCGACTGATGTTTTTC.

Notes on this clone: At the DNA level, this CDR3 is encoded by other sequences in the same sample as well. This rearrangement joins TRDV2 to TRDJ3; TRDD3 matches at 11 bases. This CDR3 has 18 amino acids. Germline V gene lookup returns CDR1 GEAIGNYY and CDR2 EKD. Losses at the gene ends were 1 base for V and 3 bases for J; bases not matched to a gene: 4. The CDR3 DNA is TGTGCCTGTGACACGTGTACTGGGGGATACTGGGACACCCGACAGATGTTTTTC. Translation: CACDTCTGGYWDTRQMFF.